Shown below are 23 T cell receptor beta chains from a single sample sequenced in a study of blood T cell repertoires in COVID-19. Repertoires were generated with immunoSEQ multiplex PCR, while TCRdb's copy carries only in-frame clones and drops some. The table lists over 60,000 clones, approximately 92% of them singletons. Sequencing used peripheral blood. The receptors originated from a human donor in a cohort sampled during active COVID-19.

The chain couples TRBV7-3 to TRBJ2-3; D is perhaps TRBD2 (5 bases). Trimming shortened V by 3 bases and J by 8 bases, and 18 bases separated the two germline ends. Germline CDR1 SGHTA, CDR2 FQGTGA. This CDR3 is built from 15 residues. In nucleotides, the CDR3 is TGTGCCAGCAGCTTGAGTCTAGCCTCTTGGGGTACGCAGTATTTT. This codes for CASSLSLASWGTQYF.

The chain carries TRBV27 and TRBJ2-7, with TRBD1 matching 9 bases. The CDR3 is 15 amino acids. Unmatched junction bases numbered 12, after V lost 6 bases and J lost 6 bases. Looked up from germline, CDR1 is MNHEY and CDR2 is SMNVEV (reference sequence). DNA of the CDR3: TGTGCCAGCAGCCAGTTGGGACAGGGTGTCAGCGAGCAGTACTTC. It specifies CASSQLGQGVSEQYF.

The V gene is TRBV6-1, the J gene TRBJ1-6, with D perhaps TRBD1 (5 bases). CDR1 MNHNS and CDR2 SASEGT come from the germline V gene. The CDR3 loop spans 16 amino acids. V was cut by 3 bases and J by 6 bases, with 15 bases left in between. The CDR3 nucleotides are TGTGCCAGCAGTGATGCAGGGTGGGAACTTAATTCACCCCTCCACTTT. This sequence encodes CASSDAGWELNSPLHF.

The CDR3 DNA follows: TGTGCCAGCAGCCTCACAGATACTGGAAACACCATATATTTT. Protein product: CASSLTDTGNTIYF. This chain uses TRBV9 with TRBJ1-3; D is unclear. V shed 4 bases and J shed 2 bases, with 10 bases lying between them. The CDR3 runs to 14 residues. Germline V gene data show CDR1 as SGDLS and CDR2 as YYNGEE.

The chain is built from TRBV12-2 and TRBJ2-3; the D call TRBD1 from the table was never checked on the DNA. TRBV12-2 is shown as a pseudogene. The CDR3 extends over 20 amino acids. The DNA of the CDR3 is TGTGCAAGTCGCTCGCTTATAGGGGGCCGGGCGACAGGGGGCGCCGATACGCAGTATTTT. This gives the protein CASRSLIGGRATGGADTQYF.

This rearrangement joins TRBV1 to TRBJ2-1; the table gives TRBD2 as D, unverified against the DNA. TRBV1 represents a pseudogene. There are 16 residues in the CDR3. CDR3 residues: CTSSHGLAERNNEQFF. DNA of the CDR3: TGCACCAGCAGCCACGGACTAGCGGAGCGAAACAATGAGCAGTTCTTC.

The chain uses TRBV28 and TRBJ2-7, with D possibly being TRBD2 (6 bases). CDR1 and CDR2 (germline): MDHEN, SYDVKM. The V end was cut by 1 base, the J end by 10 bases, with 11 bases between. The CDR3 has 12 residues. The CDR3 loop is CASSLFPGEQYF. The CDR3 coding sequence is TGTGCCAGCAGTTTATTTCCGGGAGAACAGTACTTC.

This chain joins TRBV19 and TRBJ1-5; D is unresolved. From germline, CDR1 is LNHDA and CDR2 SQIVND (reference sequence). V gave up 6 bases and J gave up 0 bases, with 12 bases separating them. This CDR3 is 15 amino acids long. The CDR3 spells CASSRFEYSNQPQHF. For the CDR3, the DNA is TGTGCCAGTAGCCGCTTTGAGTATAGCAATCAGCCCCAGCATTTT.

This rearrangement joins TRBV10-3 to TRBJ2-5, with 11 nucleotides matching TRBD1. This CDR3 is built from 16 residues. The germline CDR1 and CDR2 sequences are ENHRY and SYGVKD. Germline trimming cut 4 bases from V and 5 bases from J; bases unmatched to any gene: 9. CDR3 bases: TGTGCCATCAGTGCTACCTCCGGGACAGGGGGTGAGACCCAGTACTTC. Amino acids: CAISATSGTGGETQYF.

The CDR3 nucleotides read TGTGCCAGCAGCAGGGCCAAGCGCTACGAGCAGTACTTC. Translation gives CASSRAKRYEQYF. The V gene is TRBV27, the J gene TRBJ2-7; D is perhaps TRBD1 (5 bases). V lost 6 bases to trimming and J lost 3 bases, with 12 bases between them. The CDR3 extends over 13 amino acids. CDR1 is MNHEY and CDR2 is SMNVEV in the germline V gene (reference sequence).

V and J are TRBV20-1 and TRBJ1-2; D gene unclear. There are 11 residues in the CDR3. CDR1 is DFQATT, CDR2 SNEGSKA, per germline (reference sequence). V was cut by 3 bases and J by 6 bases, with 8 bases left in between. The CDR3 protein is CSASKSDGYTF. The CDR3 DNA is TGCAGTGCTAGCAAGAGTGATGGCTACACCTTC.

CDR3 sequence (DNA): TGTGCCAGCAGGGGAGGGACGCCCACTGAAGCTTTCTTT. It yields the protein CASRGGTPTEAFF. The chain recombines TRBV5-5 with TRBJ1-1; tentatively, D is TRBD1 (5 bases). V dropped 5 bases and J dropped 4 bases, with 12 bases sitting between them. CDR3 length: 13 amino acids. Per germline, CDR1 SGHKS and CDR2 YYEKEE (reference sequence). The full variable domain, completed using reference TRBV5-5 and TRBJ1-1, is DAGVTQSPTHLIKTRGQQVTLRCSPISGHKSVSWYQQVLGQGPQFIFQYYEKEERGRGNFPDRFSARQFPNYSSELNVNALLLGDSALYLCASRGGTPTEAFFGQGTRLTVV.

The chain combines TRBV10-3 with TRBJ1-1; TRBD1 agrees at 7 bases. Germline lookup yields CDR1 ENHRY and CDR2 SYGVKD. The junction had 4 bases not matched to a gene; V was cut back by 6 bases and J by 0 bases. CDR3 length equals 14 residues. CDR3 sequence reads: CAIRGTAVNTEAFF. DNA of the CDR3: TGTGCCATCAGGGGGACAGCTGTGAACACTGAAGCTTTCTTT.

This clone was detected once. The genes are TRBV27 and TRBJ1-6; D might be TRBD1 (5 bases). CDR1 and CDR2 from the germline V gene are MNHEY and SMNVEV (reference sequence). V dropped 1 base and J dropped 9 bases, with 16 bases sitting between them. The CDR3 spans 16 residues. The CDR3 region has the DNA TGTGCCAGCAGTTTATACTGGCAGGGAGGAGGTTCACCCCTCCACTTT. Amino acid sequence: CASSLYWQGGGSPLHF.

The chain joins TRBV2 to TRBJ1-5; 9 bases are a match to TRBD1. V gave up 6 bases and J gave up 3 bases; unmatched junction bases: 3. Germline assignment: CDR1 SNHLY and CDR2 FYNNEI. This CDR3 contains 14 residues. The CDR3 sequence: CASRTGGLNQPQHF. The CDR3 nucleotides read TGTGCCAGCAGGACAGGGGGACTCAATCAGCCCCAGCATTTT.

CDR3 nucleotide sequence: TGTGCCAGCAGTCGCGGGGAGTCCCCCTCTCAAGAGACCCAGTACTTC. Protein: CASSRGESPSQETQYF. The rearrangement joins TRBV11-1 to TRBJ2-5; TRBD2 is a possible D gene (6 bases). Trimming removed 6 bases at V and 2 bases at J, with 19 bases between. This CDR3 region has 16 residues. Per the germline V gene, CDR1 is SGHAT and CDR2 is FQDESV (reference sequence). Full variable domain (missing parts from reference TRBV11-1 and TRBJ2-5): EAEVAQSPRYKITEKSQAVAFWCDPISGHATLYWYRQILGQGPELLVQFQDESVVDDSQLPKDRFSAERLKGVDSTLKIQPAELGDSAMYLCASSRGESPSQETQYFGPGTRLLVL.

J is TRBJ1-1 and V is TRBV7-3; 8 bases map to TRBD1. V shed 4 bases and J 3 bases; nucleotides not matched to a gene: 4. Germline V gene data show CDR1 as SGHTA and CDR2 as FQGTGA. This CDR3 has 14 amino acids. DNA of the CDR3: TGTGCCAGCAGCTCAGAGACAGGGGACACTGAAGCTTTCTTT. This codes for CASSSETGDTEAFF.

CDR3 sequence: CASSPKQGPYGYTF. The CDR3 DNA reads TGTGCCAGCAGCCCGAAACAGGGGCCCTATGGCTACACCTTC. The genes are TRBV7-3 and TRBJ1-2, with 7 bases that match TRBD1. The germline gives CDR1 SGHTA, CDR2 FQGTGA. The CDR3 loop spans 14 amino acids. The ends lost 5 bases at V and 4 bases at J; junction bases unmatched: 7.

This clone turned up a few times. The rearrangement joins TRBV3-1 (or the pseudogene TRBV3-2) to TRBJ1-5; maybe TRBD1 (5 bases). The CDR3 extends over 16 amino acids. Trimming cost V 3 bases and J 0 bases, with 12 bases left between them. The germline CDR1 and CDR2 sequences are LGHDT and YNNKEL (reference sequence). CDR3 in DNA: TGTGCCAGCAGCCAGTCAGGGCCCTATAGCAATCAGCCCCAGCATTTT. Translation gives CASSQSGPYSNQPQHF.

The CDR3 DNA follows: TGTGCCAGCAATTTCGGGGCGGGGAGCAATGAGCAGTTCTTC. It is translated as CASNFGAGSNEQFF. V usage is TRBV6-6 and J usage is TRBJ2-1, with D perhaps TRBD2 (6 bases). The CDR3 runs 14 residues. The V end was cut by 7 bases, the J end by 6 bases, with 16 bases between. Germline CDR1 is MNHNY and CDR2 is SVGAGI (reference sequence).

This chain joins TRBV9 and TRBJ2-2, with TRBD1 identical over 8 bases. The CDR3 extends over 13 amino acids. Trimming cost V 5 bases and J 6 bases; bases outside gene matches: 3. The V gene's germline CDR1 is SGDLS and CDR2 YYNGEE. The CDR3 nucleotides read TGTGCCAGCAGTTCAGGGGGCTCCGGGGAGCTGTTTTTT. Its translation is CASSSGGSGELFF.

This clone was found once. This sequence joins TRBV11-2 and TRBJ1-2; 7 bases line up with TRBD1. V shed 5 bases and J 3 bases; nucleotides not matched to a gene: 3. The germline V gene encodes CDR1 SGHAT and CDR2 FQNNGV. The CDR3 contains 13 residues. The CDR3 loop reads CASSTTGDYGYTF. The CDR3 DNA sequence: TGTGCCAGCAGCACTACAGGGGACTATGGCTACACCTTC.

This rearrangement joins TRBV16 to TRBJ2-7, with D perhaps TRBD2 (5 bases). Germline V lookup: CDR1 KGHSY, CDR2 FQNENV. V lost 3 bases to trimming and J lost 2 bases, with 11 bases between them. The CDR3 sequence is 14 residues long. In nucleotides, the CDR3 is TGTGCCAGCAGCCATAAGGACTCTCCCTACGAGCAGTACTTC. It yields the protein CASSHKDSPYEQYF.